This TCR beta chain derives from a study of early T cells in non-severe SARS-CoV-2 infection. This clonotype was recorded many times. TCRdb recomputed calls from the 5' RACE reads with MiXCR, one row per CDR3 protein. The sample holds 15,000 to 20,000 distinct CDR3 sequences, approximately 4.8% seen once. The CDR3 runs to 13 residues. The V end lost 0 bases, the J end lost 7 bases, and 7 bases lay between the germline ends. Germline V gene lookup returns CDR1 MNHEY and CDR2 SMNVEV (reference sequence). The sequencing sample was made of whole blood. V usage is TRBV27 and J usage is TRBJ1-5; D is possibly TRBD1 (5 bases). The clonotype originates from an adult who was a healthcare worker with PCR-confirmed SARS-CoV-2 infection or an uninfected control (not recorded which). The CDR3 DNA is TGTGCCAGCAGTTTATCGGGGGGACAGCCCCAGCATTTT. The encoded protein is CASSLSGGQPQHF.